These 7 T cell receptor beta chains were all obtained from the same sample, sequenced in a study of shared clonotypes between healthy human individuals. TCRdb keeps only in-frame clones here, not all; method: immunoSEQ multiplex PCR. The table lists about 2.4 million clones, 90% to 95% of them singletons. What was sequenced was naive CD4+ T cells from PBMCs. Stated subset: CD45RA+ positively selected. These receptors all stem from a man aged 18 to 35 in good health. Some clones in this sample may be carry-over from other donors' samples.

The CDR3 DNA is TGTGCCAGCAGCTTAGGTGGCGGGGGGACCTACAATGAGCAGTTCTTC. Amino acid sequence: CASSLGGGGTYNEQFF. The rearrangement joins TRBV7-9 to TRBJ2-1; 8 bases align to TRBD2. Germline loops: CDR1 SEHNR, CDR2 FQNEAQ (reference sequence). The CDR3 has 16 amino acids. With 1 base clipped from V and 2 bases from J, the junction kept 4 bases outside the gene matches.

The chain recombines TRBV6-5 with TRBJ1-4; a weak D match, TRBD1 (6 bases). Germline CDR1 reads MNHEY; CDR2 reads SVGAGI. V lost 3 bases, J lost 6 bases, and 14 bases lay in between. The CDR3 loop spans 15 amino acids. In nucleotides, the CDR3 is TGTGCCAGCAGTTATTTGCAGGGGAGTGATGAAAAACTGTTTTTT. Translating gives CASSYLQGSDEKLFF.

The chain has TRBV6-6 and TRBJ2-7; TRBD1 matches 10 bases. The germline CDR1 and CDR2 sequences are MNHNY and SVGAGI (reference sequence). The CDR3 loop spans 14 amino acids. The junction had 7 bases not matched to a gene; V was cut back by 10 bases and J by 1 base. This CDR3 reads CATTGTGASYEQYF. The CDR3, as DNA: TGTGCCACCACAGGGACAGGGGCGTCCTACGAGCAGTACTTC.

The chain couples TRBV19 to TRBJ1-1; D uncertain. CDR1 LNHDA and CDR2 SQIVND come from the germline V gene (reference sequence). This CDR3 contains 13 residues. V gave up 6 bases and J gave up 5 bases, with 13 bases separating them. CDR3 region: CASSKGSGTEAFF. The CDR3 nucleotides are TGTGCCAGTAGCAAGGGTTCGGGGACTGAAGCTTTCTTT.

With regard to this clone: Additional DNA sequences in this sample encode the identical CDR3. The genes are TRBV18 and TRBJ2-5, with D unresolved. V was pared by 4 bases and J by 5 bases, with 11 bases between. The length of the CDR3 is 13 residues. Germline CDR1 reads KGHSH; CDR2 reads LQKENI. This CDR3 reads CASSQDPGETQYF. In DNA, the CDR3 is TGTGCCAGCTCACAGGATCCCGGGGAGACCCAGTACTTC. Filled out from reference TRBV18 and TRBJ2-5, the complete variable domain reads NAGVMQNPRHLVRRRGQEARLRCSPMKGHSHVYWYRQLPEEGLKFMVYLQKENIIDESGMPKERFSAEFPKEGPSILRIQQVVRGDSAAYFCASSQDPGETQYFGPGTRLLVL.

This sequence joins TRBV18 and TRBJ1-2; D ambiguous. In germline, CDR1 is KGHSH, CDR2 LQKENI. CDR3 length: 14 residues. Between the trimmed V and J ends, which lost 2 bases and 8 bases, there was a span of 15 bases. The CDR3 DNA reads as TGTGCCAGCTCACCATCACCGGATCTCAGGGGCTACACCTTC. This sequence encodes CASSPSPDLRGYTF.

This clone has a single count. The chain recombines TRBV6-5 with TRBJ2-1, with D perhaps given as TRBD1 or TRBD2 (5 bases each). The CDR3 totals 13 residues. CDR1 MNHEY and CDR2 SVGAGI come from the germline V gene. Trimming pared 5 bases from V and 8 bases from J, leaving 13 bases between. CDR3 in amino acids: CASSRDGTDEQFF. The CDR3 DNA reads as TGTGCCAGCAGTCGGGATGGGACGGATGAGCAGTTCTTC.